The 19 T cell receptor beta chains below were found in one sample sequenced in a study of PD-1 blockade in mismatch repair-deficient tumors. Here immunoSEQ multiplex PCR was the method, and the copy in TCRdb shows in-frame clones only, minus some. This sample carries some 97,000 clones, approximately 80% of them seen once, and the ten largest clones take about 6.3%. The sample was peripheral blood, taken roughly eight months after starting pembrolizumab. The receptors here all came from an adult with mismatch repair-deficient cancer.

This sequence joins TRBV5-4 and TRBJ2-3, with no clear D. The length of the CDR3 is 14 residues. The V gene's germline CDR1 is SGHNT and CDR2 YYREEE (reference sequence). V shed 5 bases and J shed 6 bases, with 16 bases lying between them. The CDR3 DNA is TGTGCCAGCAGTCCGGGCTACCAGGCGGATACGCAGTATTTT. Residues: CASSPGYQADTQYF.

This sequence joins TRBV6-1 and TRBJ1-1; D might be TRBD1 (5 bases). This CDR3 comprises 10 residues. Trimming pared 8 bases from V and 7 bases from J, leaving 8 bases between. Germline CDR1 and CDR2: MNHNS and SASEGT. For the CDR3, the DNA is TGTGCCAGCCTAGACAGTGAAGCTTTCTTT. Translated: CASLDSEAFF.

V and J are TRBV6-1 and TRBJ1-2; D possibly corresponds to TRBD1 (6 bases). This CDR3 has 15 residues. Germline assignment: CDR1 MNHNS and CDR2 SASEGT. V was pared by 6 bases and J by 7 bases, with 21 bases between. The CDR3 DNA reads TGTGCCAGCAGCGAGGTCGCACAGGGTGTCGGTGGCTACACCTTC. This translates into CASSEVAQGVGGYTF.

The chain combines TRBV7-2 with TRBJ2-7; D tentatively fits TRBD1 or TRBD2 (5 bases each). Trimming pared 3 bases from V and 6 bases from J, leaving 12 bases between. In germline, CDR1 is SGHTA, CDR2 FQGNSA. CDR3 length equals 13 residues. Written as DNA, the CDR3 is TGTGCCAGCAGCTTCAGGGAAGGAGGCGAGCAGTACTTC. Translating it yields CASSFREGGEQYF. The complete variable domain, with remaining parts taken from reference TRBV7-2 and TRBJ2-7, reads GAGVSQSPSNKVTEKGKDVELRCDPISGHTALYWYRQSLGQGLEFLIYFQGNSAPDKSGLPSDRFSAERTGGSVSTLTIQRTQQEDSAVYLCASSFREGGEQYFGPGTRLTVT.

This clone showed up just a few times. The V and J genes are TRBV27 and TRBJ2-5, with TRBD1 identical over 7 bases. With V trimmed by 7 bases and J by 1 base, 9 bases remained unmatched. Per the germline V gene, CDR1 is MNHEY and CDR2 is SMNVEV (reference sequence). The CDR3 is 15 amino acids. The CDR3 bases are TGTGCCAGCACCTCCTCGGGACAGTTCCAAGAGACCCAGTACTTC. Translated: CASTSSGQFQETQYF.

Notes on this clone: Other DNA sequences in the sample encode the same CDR3. This chain connects TRBV5-1 to TRBJ2-3; weak D call: TRBD2 (6 bases). Germline CDR1 and CDR2: SGHRS and YFSETQ. With 1 base removed from V and 1 base from J, the gap between germline ends came to 7 bases. This CDR3 spans 14 amino acids. As DNA, the CDR3 is TGCGCCAGCAGCTTGTCGGGGGGCACAGATACGCAGTATTTT. It yields the protein CASSLSGGTDTQYF.

The rearrangement joins TRBV6-6 to TRBJ1-1; unclear D gene. The germline V gene encodes CDR1 MNHNY and CDR2 SVGAGI (reference sequence). The V end was cut by 2 bases, the J end by 5 bases, with 15 bases between. This CDR3 is built from 15 residues. The CDR3 is CASSYVQEVRTEAFF. CDR3 nucleotide sequence: TGTGCCAGCAGTTACGTCCAGGAAGTGCGGACTGAAGCTTTCTTT.

V usage is TRBV5-4 and J usage is TRBJ2-1; 7 nucleotides match TRBD2. CDR3 length equals 14 residues. V was clipped by 2 bases and J by 7 bases; unmatched bases: 6. Germline values: CDR1 SGHNT, CDR2 YYREEE (reference sequence). This CDR3 reads CASSLLARENEQFF. CDR3 sequence (DNA): TGTGCCAGCAGCTTACTAGCGAGAGAGAATGAGCAGTTCTTC.

V usage is TRBV9 and J usage is TRBJ2-3; 11 bases align to TRBD2. V lost 4 bases, J lost 0 bases, and 4 bases stayed unmatched. This CDR3 spans 16 amino acids. Germline V gene lookup returns CDR1 SGDLS and CDR2 YYNGEE. In nucleotides, the CDR3 is TGTGCCAGCAGCTCCCTAGCGGGGGGTAGCACAGATACGCAGTATTTT. As protein: CASSSLAGGSTDTQYF.

V and J are TRBV28 and TRBJ2-6; the D is unclear. This CDR3 is 16 amino acids long. Germline values: CDR1 MDHEN, CDR2 SYDVKM. The germline V and J ends were trimmed by 6 bases and 0 bases, with 12 bases remaining between them. Here the CDR3 DNA reads TGTGCCAGCAGATTTCAGGCGAGCTCTGGGGCCAACGTCCTGACTTTC. Translation gives CASRFQASSGANVLTF.

J is TRBJ1-2 and V is TRBV19; 10 bases map to TRBD1. Germline CDR1 is LNHDA and CDR2 is SQIVND (reference sequence). V trimming: 6 bases; J trimming: 6 bases; junction bases outside the gene matches: 1. The CDR3 covers 12 residues. The CDR3 region is CASSGTGDGYTF. The CDR3 bases are TGTGCCAGTAGCGGGACAGGGGATGGCTACACCTTC.

The CDR3 DNA reads TGCGCCAGCAGCGCCACCGGGACTAGCGTCTCCGGGGAGCTGTTTTTT. This codes for CASSATGTSVSGELFF. The chain links TRBV5-1 to TRBJ2-2; 10 positions match TRBD2. The junction had 9 bases not matched to a gene; V was cut back by 4 bases and J by 6 bases. In germline, CDR1 is SGHRS, CDR2 YFSETQ. CDR3 size: 16 residues.

The sample holds a few counts of this clone. The chain employs TRBV18 and TRBJ2-7; TRBD1 matches 9 bases. V gave up 4 bases and J gave up 6 bases; unmatched junction bases: 10. Germline V gene lookup returns CDR1 KGHSH and CDR2 LQKENI. The CDR3 is made up of 15 amino acids. The CDR3 DNA reads as TGTGCCAGCTCACGCTCCGGGACAGGGAACCTCGAGCAGTACTTC. Translation: CASSRSGTGNLEQYF.

The chain's CDR3 is CASSYGGRKAGELFF. DNA for the CDR3: TGTGCCAGTAGTTATGGCGGGAGGAAGGCCGGGGAGCTGTTTTTT. J is TRBJ2-2 and V is TRBV19; 8 bases are shared with TRBD2. Germline V gives CDR1 LNHDA, CDR2 SQIVND (reference sequence). This CDR3 is built from 15 residues. Germline trimming cut 5 bases from V and 6 bases from J; bases unmatched to any gene: 8.

The J gene is TRBJ1-1, the V gene TRBV27, with D perhaps TRBD1 (5 bases). Germline loops: CDR1 MNHEY, CDR2 SMNVEV (reference sequence). Trimming shortened V by 8 bases and J by 4 bases, and 14 bases separated the two germline ends. This CDR3 contains 13 residues. The CDR3, as DNA: TGTGCCAGCCGTGTCGGGGCCGCCACTGAAGCTTTCTTT. Amino acids: CASRVGAATEAFF.

This sequence joins TRBV29-1 and TRBJ2-3; no clear D gene. Trimming took 1 base from V and 0 from J, leaving 8 bases between them. CDR3 length: 14 residues. The V gene's germline CDR1 is SQVTM and CDR2 ANQGSEA. In DNA, the CDR3 is TGCAGCGTTGAAGGGCGGATGAGCACAGATACGCAGTATTTT. Amino acid sequence: CSVEGRMSTDTQYF.

V gene TRBV19 combines with J gene TRBJ1-2; D might be TRBD1 (5 bases). Germline loops: CDR1 LNHDA, CDR2 SQIVND (reference sequence). Trimming cost V 9 bases and J 4 bases, with 30 bases left between them. CDR3 length equals 18 residues. DNA for the CDR3: TGTGCCAGCCAAGGAGAGCATCCAGGACAAGAATTTTCCTATGGCTACACCTTC. Translated: CASQGEHPGQEFSYGYTF.

This clone was seen more than once but under ten times. The rearrangement links TRBV11-3 to TRBJ2-1; 8 nucleotides match TRBD2. This CDR3 contains 16 residues. CDR1 is SGHNT and CDR2 is YENEEA in the germline V gene. V was clipped by 5 bases and J by 4 bases; unmatched bases: 10. Here the CDR3 DNA reads TGTGCCAGCAGCCGGGGGGGCGGGGAGCCTTACAATGAGCAGTTCTTC. Protein sequence: CASSRGGGEPYNEQFF.

The chain carries TRBV30 and TRBJ1-4; the D gene is possibly TRBD1 (5 bases). This CDR3 contains 15 residues. Trimming stripped 3 bases from V and 5 bases from J, with 16 bases between. The germline CDR1 and CDR2 sequences are GTSNPN and SVGIG (reference sequence). The CDR3 loop reads CAWRGKDKGNEKLFF. The DNA of the CDR3 is TGTGCCTGGAGGGGAAAGGATAAGGGGAATGAAAAACTGTTTTTT.